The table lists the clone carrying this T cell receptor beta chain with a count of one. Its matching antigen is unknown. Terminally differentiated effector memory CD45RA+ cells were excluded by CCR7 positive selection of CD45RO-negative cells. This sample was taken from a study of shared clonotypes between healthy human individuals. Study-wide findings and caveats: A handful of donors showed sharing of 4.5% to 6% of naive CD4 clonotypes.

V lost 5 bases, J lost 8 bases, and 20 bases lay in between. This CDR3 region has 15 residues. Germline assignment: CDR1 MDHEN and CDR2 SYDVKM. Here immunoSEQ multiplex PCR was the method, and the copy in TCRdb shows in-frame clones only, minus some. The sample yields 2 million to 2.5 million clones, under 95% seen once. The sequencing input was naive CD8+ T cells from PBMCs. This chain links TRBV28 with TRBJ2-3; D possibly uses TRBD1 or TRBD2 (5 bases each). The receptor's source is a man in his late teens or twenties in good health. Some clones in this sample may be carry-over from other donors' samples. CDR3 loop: CASSPRGYGGGTQYF. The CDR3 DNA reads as TGTGCCAGCAGTCCCCGGGGCTACGGCGGAGGTACGCAGTATTTT. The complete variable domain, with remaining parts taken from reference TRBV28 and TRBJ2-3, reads DVKVTQSSRYLVKRTGEKVFLECVQDMDHENMFWYRQDPGLGLRLIYFSYDVKMKEKGDIPEGYSVSREKKERFSLILESASTNQTSMYLCASSPRGYGGGTQYFGPGTRLTVL.